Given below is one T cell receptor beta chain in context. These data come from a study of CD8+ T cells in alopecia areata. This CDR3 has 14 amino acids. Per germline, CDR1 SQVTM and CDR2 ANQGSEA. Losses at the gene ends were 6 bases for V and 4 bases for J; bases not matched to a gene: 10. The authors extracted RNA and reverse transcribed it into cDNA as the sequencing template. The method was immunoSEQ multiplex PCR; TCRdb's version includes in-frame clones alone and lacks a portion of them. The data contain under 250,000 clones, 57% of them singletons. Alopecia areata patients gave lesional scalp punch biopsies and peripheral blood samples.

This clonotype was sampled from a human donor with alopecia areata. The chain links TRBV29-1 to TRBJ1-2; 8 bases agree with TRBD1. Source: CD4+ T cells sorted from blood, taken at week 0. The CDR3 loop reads CSVPGQGRLYGYTF. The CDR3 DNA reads TGCAGCGTCCCCGGACAGGGAAGACTCTATGGCTACACCTTC.